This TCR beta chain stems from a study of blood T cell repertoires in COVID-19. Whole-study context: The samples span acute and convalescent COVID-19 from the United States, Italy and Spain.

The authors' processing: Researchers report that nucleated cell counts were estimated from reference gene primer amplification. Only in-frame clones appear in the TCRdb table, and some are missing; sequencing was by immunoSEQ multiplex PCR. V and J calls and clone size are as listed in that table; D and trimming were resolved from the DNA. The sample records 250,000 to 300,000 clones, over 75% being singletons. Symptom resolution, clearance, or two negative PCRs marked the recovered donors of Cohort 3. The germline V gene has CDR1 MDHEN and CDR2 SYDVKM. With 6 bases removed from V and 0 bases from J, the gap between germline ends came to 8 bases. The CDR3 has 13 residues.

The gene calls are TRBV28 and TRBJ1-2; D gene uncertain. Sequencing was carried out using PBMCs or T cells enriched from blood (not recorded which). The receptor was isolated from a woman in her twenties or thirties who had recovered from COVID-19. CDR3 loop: CASRPTANYGYTF. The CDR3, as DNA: TGTGCCAGCAGGCCCACAGCTAACTATGGCTACACCTTC.